This TCR beta chain comes out of a study of OX40 agonist ivuxolimab in advanced cancers. In the study overall: Ivuxolimab, which targeted the costimulatory receptor OX40 (CD134), was an agonistic, fully human IgG2 monoclonal antibody. Among the roughly 50 dose-escalation patients, around 20 had hepatocellular carcinoma, approximately 15 melanoma, 9 renal cell carcinoma and 9 head and neck cancer. Intravenous ivuxolimab was administered to patients every 2 weeks at six dose levels: 0.01, 0.1, 0.3, 1.5, 3 and 10 mg/kg. A male proportion of almost 85% and a mean age of approximately 55 years, ranging from 23 to 79, were recorded for the dose-escalation cohort. Three dose-escalation patients achieved partial responses, one with hepatocellular carcinoma and two with cutaneous melanoma. Patients were allowed to have had prior anti-PD-1, anti-PD-L1 or anti-CTLA-4 therapy, and around 37% of the dose-escalation patients had previously received checkpoint inhibitors. The paper describes the monotherapy dose-escalation part (N of about 50 patients) of the phase I trial of ivuxolimab. Peripheral TCRbeta sequencing was intended to test whether TCR sequence diversity was altered and clonal T-cell expansion was caused by ivuxolimab.

Results and caveats for the whole study, not just this receptor: After ivuxolimab, CD8+ T cells had more expanded clones than CD4+ T cells on average. At doses from 0.1 to 3.0 mg/kg, clonal expansion was seen in both CD4+ and CD8+ blood T cells between baseline and week 6. In partial responders in the 0.1-3.0 mg/kg groups, normalized peripheral clonal expansion was found to be among the lowest, especially among CD8+ T cells. Low levels of normalized T-cell clonal expansion were also seen in some nonresponding patients. Antigen specificity was not determined for the clonally expanded peripheral T cells.

Turning to this clone: Its antigen is not yet known. Per-nucleotide qualities are absent, and no much larger clonotype sits a single base away.

To sequence the TCRbeta CDR3 region, genomic DNA was isolated from the sorted cells. TCRbeta CDR3 regions were sequenced using the immunoSEQ Assay. What TCRdb holds here is the immuneACCESS table cut down to in-frame rearrangements. Part of the clones is not present; checked against another copy, under half of the missing clones reflect an unresolved V gene, and the others are unexplained. For this sample the table gives about 63,000 clones, of which less than 90% were detected only once. The ten top clones hold 0.77% of the sample. The trial excluded patients who had a history of autoimmune disease or who were on systemic immunosuppression. Peripheral blood for TCR sequencing was collected from all dose cohorts at baseline, on cycle 4 day 1, and on cycle 7 day 1. The samples were drawn from a first-in-human, open-label, multicenter phase I dose-escalation trial of ivuxolimab. Adults with locally advanced or metastatic melanoma, renal cell carcinoma, hepatocellular carcinoma or head and neck squamous cell carcinoma were enrolled in the trial. CD4+ and CD8+ T cells were sorted separately from peripheral blood before TCR sequencing.

This sample comprised CD4+ or CD8+ T cells sorted from blood, obtained in a trial of the OX40 agonist ivuxolimab. The receptor was isolated from an adult with an advanced solid tumor such as melanoma, head and neck, liver or kidney cancer.

The nucleotide sequence reads as follows: TGTGCCAGTACGGGACCTTTGAACACCGGGGAGCTGTTTTTT. This translates into CASTGPLNTGELFF. The sequence joins TRBV19 to TRBJ2-2; the D gene assignment is perhaps TRBD1 or TRBD2, with each matching 5 bases. Taken from cysteine to phenylalanine, the CDR3 has 14 residues. The only DNA kept is the CDR3, 42 bases in frame from the first base. For CDR1 and CDR2, the germline V gene (reference sequence) lists LNHDA and SQIVND. Trimming takes 7 bases from V and 1 base from J, and the germline ends sit 10 bases apart. The entire variable domain, with the stretches around the CDR3 drawn from the reference TRBV19 and TRBJ2-2 proteins, is DGGITQSPKYLFRKEGQNVTLSCEQNLNHDAMYWYRQDPGQGLRLIYYSQIVNDFQKGDIAEGYSVSREKKESFPLTVTSAQKNPTAFYLCASTGPLNTGELFFGEGSRLTVL.